Included here is one TCR beta chain sequence, with context. The antigen it binds to is not known. It has no much larger one-base neighbor in the sample; base qualities were not kept. Clipping removes 4 bases from V and 1 base from J, with 1 as the unmatched junction base count. The CDR3 sequence holds 14 residues, the cysteine and phenylalanine included. Left in the record is the CDR3 DNA by itself, 42 bases read in frame from the first base. CDR1 and CDR2, per the germline V gene, are SGHVS and FNYEAQ. The data were obtained in a study of blood T cell repertoires in COVID-19 (dated by TCRdb to 2020 to 2022). Turning to the overall study: Collaborator samples came from the United States, Italy and Spain and covered acute and convalescent phases of COVID-19. The material from the prospective study consisted of cDNA or gDNA derived from T cells, B-cell-depleted T cells, or PBMCs. The repertoires were released in a freely available public database meant as a resource for research on the immune response to SARS-CoV-2. Subjects who had been exposed to COVID-19, were actively infected with it, or had recovered from it provided the deeply sampled blood TCRbeta repertoires that made up the dataset. A de-identified subject ID, COVID-19 status, age in years and sex were almost always included in the sample metadata. Where HLA class I and class II types were available, the types were taken from metadata supplied by the sample provider, not from assay-based typing. The samples were drawn from the first 160 participants of the ongoing ImmuneRACE study and from 1,254 subjects provided by 6 global collaborators.

The collaborating institutions used their own protocols to collect whole blood in K2EDTA tubes. For TCRbeta analysis, collaborators shipped samples as frozen whole blood, isolated PBMCs, or DNA extracted from either of those sample types. TCRbeta CDR3 regions were amplified from genomic DNA by means of the immunoSEQ Assay, a bias-controlled multiplex PCR. As for how the authors treated the data: The number of nucleated cells in each sample was estimated from the amplification of reference gene primers within the assay. Sequence reads were collapsed and filtered to measure the absolute abundance of every unique TCRbeta CDR3 rearrangement. For each sample, productive Simpson clonality was calculated by taking the square root of Simpson's diversity index across productive rearrangements. In its TCRdb copy, this immuneACCESS table keeps in-frame sequences only and misses some clones. Where compared with another copy, unresolved V genes explain less than half of these, and the others have no known cause. The V and J calls and clone size are taken from that table; D and trimming were inferred from the DNA. The sample table contains 99,000 or so clones; only one count was recorded for 90% to 95% of them. The ten top clones hold roughly 6% of the sample.

General conclusions and limits of the study: How much clinical and demographic metadata was included differed by source and by participant, and the metadata was provided uncurated.

Sequenced input: peripheral blood. The chain uses TRBV7-6 and TRBJ2-7; 10 bases in the junction line up with TRBD1. The TCR sequence derives from a human donor in a cohort sampled during active COVID-19. CDR3 loop: CASSWGQGSYEQYF. At the DNA level, the sequence is TGTGCCAGCAGCTGGGGACAGGGGTCCTACGAGCAGTACTTC.